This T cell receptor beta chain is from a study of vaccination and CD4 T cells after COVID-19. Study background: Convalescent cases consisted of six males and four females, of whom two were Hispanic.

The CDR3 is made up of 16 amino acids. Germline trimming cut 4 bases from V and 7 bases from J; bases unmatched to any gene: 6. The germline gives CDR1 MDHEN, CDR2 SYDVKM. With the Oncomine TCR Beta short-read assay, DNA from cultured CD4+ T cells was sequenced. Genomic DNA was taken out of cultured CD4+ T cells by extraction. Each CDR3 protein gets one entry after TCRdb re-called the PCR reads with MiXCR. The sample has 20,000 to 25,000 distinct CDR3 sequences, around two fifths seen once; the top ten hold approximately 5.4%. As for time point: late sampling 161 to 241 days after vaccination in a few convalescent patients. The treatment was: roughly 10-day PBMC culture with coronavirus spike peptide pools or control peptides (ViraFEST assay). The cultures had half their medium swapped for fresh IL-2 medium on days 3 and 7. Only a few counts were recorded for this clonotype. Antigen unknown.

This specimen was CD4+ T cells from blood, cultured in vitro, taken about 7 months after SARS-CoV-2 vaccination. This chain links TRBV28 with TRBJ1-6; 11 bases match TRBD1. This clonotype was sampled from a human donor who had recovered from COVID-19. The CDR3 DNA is TGTGCCAGCAGTTGGGGCGGGACAGGGGGAAATTCACCCCTCCACTTT. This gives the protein CASSWGGTGGNSPLHF.